This T cell receptor beta chain was recorded in a study of T cell therapy after organ transplantation. About the research overall: About 75% of the ten patients were clinical responders.

The method was immunoSEQ multiplex PCR; TCRdb's version includes in-frame clones alone and lacks a portion of them. Of some 47,000 clones detected, around 93% appear once; the ten largest clones hold over 2.5%. These transplant recipients had drug-resistant or recurrent cytomegalovirus infection. The CDR3 length is 15 residues. After removal of 5 bases from V and 0 bases from J, the junction contained 3 bases not matched to a gene. CDR1 and CDR2 from the germline V gene are MRHNA and SNTAGT. Notes on this clone: The antigen is not known.

Study observations and caveats: Minimal repertoire change after therapy followed marked pretherapy expansions in nonresponders.

This TCR was recovered from a human patient who had received a solid organ transplant and had CMV disease. Sequencing was performed on CD8+ T cells from blood, taken before autologous CMV-specific T cell therapy. This sequence joins TRBV6-4 and TRBJ2-1; 8 bases fit TRBD2. CDR3 nucleotides: TGTGCCAGCAGTACGAGCGGGAGCTCCTACAATGAGCAGTTCTTC. Amino acids: CASSTSGSSYNEQFF.